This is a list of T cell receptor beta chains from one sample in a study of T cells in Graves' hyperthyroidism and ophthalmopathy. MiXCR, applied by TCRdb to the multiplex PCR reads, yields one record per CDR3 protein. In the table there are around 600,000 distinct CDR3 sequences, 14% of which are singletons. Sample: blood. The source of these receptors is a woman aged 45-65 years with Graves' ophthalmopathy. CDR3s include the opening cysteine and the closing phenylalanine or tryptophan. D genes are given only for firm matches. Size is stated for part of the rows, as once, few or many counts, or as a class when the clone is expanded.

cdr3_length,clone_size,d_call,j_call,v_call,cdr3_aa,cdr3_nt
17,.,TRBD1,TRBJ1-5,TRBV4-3,CASSQEGTGGNTDTQHF,TGCGCCAGCAGCCAAGAAGGGACAGGGGGAAACACAGATACGCAGCATTTT
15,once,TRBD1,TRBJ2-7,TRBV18,CASSYPGQGAYEQYF,TGTGCCAGCTCGTATCCGGGACAGGGGGCCTACGAGCAGTACTTC
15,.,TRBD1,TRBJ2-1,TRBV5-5,CASSKPGQGADEQFF,TGTGCCAGCAGCAAACCGGGACAGGGTGCTGATGAGCAGTTCTTC
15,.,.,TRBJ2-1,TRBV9,CASSVRQGLYNEQFF,TGTGCCAGCAGCGTCCGGCAGGGGTTATACAATGAGCAGTTCTTC
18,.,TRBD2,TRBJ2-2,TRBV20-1,CSARADRTSGSGTGELFF,TGCAGTGCTAGAGCCGATAGGACTAGCGGGAGTGGAACCGGGGAGCTGTTTTTT
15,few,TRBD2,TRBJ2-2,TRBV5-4,CASSATGLDTGELFF,TGTGCCAGCAGCGCAACAGGACTAGACACCGGGGAGCTGTTTTTT
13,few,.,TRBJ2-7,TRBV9,CASGGTSSYEQYF,TGTGCCAGCGGGGGGACGAGCTCCTACGAGCAGTACTTC
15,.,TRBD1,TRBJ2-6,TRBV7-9,CASSTGGSGANVLTF,TGTGCCAGCAGCACAGGGGGCTCTGGGGCCAACGTCCTGACTTTC
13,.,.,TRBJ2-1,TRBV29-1,CSVEISTNNEQFF,TGCAGCGTTGAAATTTCCACGAACAATGAGCAGTTCTTC
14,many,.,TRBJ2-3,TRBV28,CASSLIGSADTQYF,TGTGCCAGCAGTTTGATCGGGAGTGCAGATACGCAGTATTTT
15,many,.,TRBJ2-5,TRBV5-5,CASSSAGVRGETQYF,TGTGCCAGCAGCTCGGCCGGGGTTAGAGGAGAGACCCAGTACTTC
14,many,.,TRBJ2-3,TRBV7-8,CASSLDRGGDTQYF,TGTGCCAGCAGCTTAGACAGGGGAGGAGATACGCAGTATTTT
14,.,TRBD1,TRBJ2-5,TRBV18,CASSPRGRPETQYF,TGTGCCAGCTCTCCCAGGGGGCGCCCAGAGACCCAGTACTTC
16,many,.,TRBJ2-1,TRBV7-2,CASSLEGGPTYNEQFF,TGTGCCAGCAGCTTAGAAGGTGGGCCTACCTACAATGAGCAGTTCTTC
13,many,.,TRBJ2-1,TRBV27,CASSLSGSREQFF,TGTGCCAGCAGTTTATCTGGCAGCCGAGAGCAGTTCTTC
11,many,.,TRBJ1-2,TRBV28,CATRTVQGYTF,TGTGCCACCCGGACAGTACAGGGCTACACCTTC
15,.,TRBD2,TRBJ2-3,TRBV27,CASSPRRGRADTQYF,TGTGCCAGCAGTCCCCGACGGGGGAGGGCAGATACGCAGTATTTT
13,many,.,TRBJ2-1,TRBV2,CASSVESNNEQFF,TGTGCCAGCAGTGTGGAGTCTAACAATGAGCAGTTCTTC
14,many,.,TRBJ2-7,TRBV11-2,CASSFYRYPYEQYF,TGTGCCAGCAGCTTTTACAGATATCCCTACGAGCAGTACTTC
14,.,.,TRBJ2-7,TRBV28,CASSLRNRAYEQYF,TGTGCCAGCAGTTTACGGAACAGGGCATACGAGCAGTACTTC
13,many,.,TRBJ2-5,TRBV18,CASSPKRVETQYF,TGTGCCAGCTCACCAAAAAGAGTAGAGACCCAGTACTTC
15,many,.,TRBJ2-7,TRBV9,CASSAYSTPTYEQYF,TGTGCCAGCAGCGCTTACTCGACCCCCACCTACGAGCAGTACTTC
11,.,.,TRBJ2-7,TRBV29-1,CSVDAGNEQYF,TGCAGCGTTGACGCAGGAAACGAGCAGTACTTC
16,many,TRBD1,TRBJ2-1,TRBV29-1,CSVEGKTGLSYNEQFF,TGCAGCGTTGAGGGCAAGACAGGGCTTTCCTACAATGAGCAGTTCTTC
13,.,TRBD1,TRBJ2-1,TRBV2,CASSERTGGEQFF,TGTGCCAGCAGTGAACGGACAGGGGGCGAGCAGTTCTTC
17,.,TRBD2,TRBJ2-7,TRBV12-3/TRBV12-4,CASSSGLAGIRTYEQYF,TGTGCCAGCAGTTCAGGACTAGCGGGAATTCGCACCTACGAGCAGTACTTC
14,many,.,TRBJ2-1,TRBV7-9,CASSLNGVRNEQFF,TGTGCCAGCAGCTTAAACGGTGTGCGAAATGAGCAGTTCTTC
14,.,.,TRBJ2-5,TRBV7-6,CASSATRGRWTQYF,TGTGCCAGCAGCGCTACTCGGGGTCGATGGACCCAGTACTTC
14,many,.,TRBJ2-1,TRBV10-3,CAISDQTRYNEQFF,TGTGCCATCAGTGACCAGACACGTTACAATGAGCAGTTCTTC
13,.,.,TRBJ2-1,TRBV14,CASSIGRYNEQFF,TGTGCCAGCAGTATCGGGCGCTACAATGAGCAGTTCTTC
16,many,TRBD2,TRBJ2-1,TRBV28,CASSTQKTSGYNEQFF,TGTGCCAGCAGTACTCAAAAGACTAGCGGCTACAATGAGCAGTTCTTC
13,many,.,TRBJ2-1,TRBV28,CASSPKRYNEQFF,TGTGCCAGCAGTCCAAAGCGGTACAATGAGCAGTTCTTC
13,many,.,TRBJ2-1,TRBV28,CASSLDIYNEQFF,TGTGCCAGCAGTTTGGACATCTACAATGAGCAGTTCTTC
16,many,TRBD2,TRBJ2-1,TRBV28,CASSLPPGLANNEQFF,TGTGCCAGCAGTTTACCCCCGGGACTAGCGAACAATGAGCAGTTCTTC
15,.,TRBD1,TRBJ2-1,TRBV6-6,CASSYRGPSYNEQFF,TGTGCCAGCAGTTACAGGGGGCCCTCCTACAATGAGCAGTTCTTC
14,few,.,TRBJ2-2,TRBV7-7,CASSSLQNTGELFF,TGTGCTAGCAGCTCGCTTCAGAACACCGGGGAGCTGTTTTTT
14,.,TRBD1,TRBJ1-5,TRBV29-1,CSVVDRGPRQPQHF,TGCAGCGTTGTGGACAGGGGGCCGAGACAGCCCCAGCATTTT
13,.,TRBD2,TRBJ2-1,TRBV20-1,CSAEAGGHNEQFF,TGCAGTGCCGAAGCGGGAGGTCACAATGAGCAGTTCTTC
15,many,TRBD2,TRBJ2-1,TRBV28,CASSPLSGTEGEQFF,TGTGCCAGCAGCCCCTTAAGCGGGACGGAGGGTGAGCAGTTCTTC
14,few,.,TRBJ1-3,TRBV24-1,CATSDLSDRNTIYF,TGTGCCACCAGTGATTTGTCGGATAGAAACACCATATATTTT
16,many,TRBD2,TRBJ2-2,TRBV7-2,CASSLGLAGLNGELFF,TGTGCCAGCAGCTTAGGACTAGCGGGACTTAACGGGGAGCTGTTTTTT
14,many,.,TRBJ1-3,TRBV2,CASSTGLPGNTIYF,TGTGCCAGCAGTACAGGGCTACCTGGAAACACCATATATTTT
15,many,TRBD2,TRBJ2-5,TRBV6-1,CASNLAVGGQETQYF,TGTGCCAGCAATCTAGCGGTCGGAGGGCAAGAGACCCAGTACTTC
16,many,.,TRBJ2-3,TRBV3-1,CASSQVPASEINTQYF,TGTGCCAGCAGCCAAGTTCCGGCTAGCGAGATAAATACGCAGTATTTT
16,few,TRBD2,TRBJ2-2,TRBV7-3,CASSPTTSRYTGELFF,TGTGCCAGCAGCCCAACGACTAGCCGTTACACCGGGGAGCTGTTTTTT
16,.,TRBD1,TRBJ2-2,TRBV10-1,CASTDRGLMGTGELFF,TGCGCCAGCACCGACAGGGGCCTCATGGGCACCGGGGAGCTGTTTTTT
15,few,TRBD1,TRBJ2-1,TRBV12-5,CASAPDRGTYNDQFF,TGTGCTAGTGCCCCGGACAGGGGGACCTACAATGATCAGTTCTTC
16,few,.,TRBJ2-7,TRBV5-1,CASSLVSGTPSYEQYF,TGCGCCAGCAGCTTGGTTTCGGGGACACCTTCCTACGAGCAGTACTTC
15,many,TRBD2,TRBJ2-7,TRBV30,CAWTKGLAGGHEQYF,TGTGCCTGGACTAAGGGACTAGCGGGAGGGCACGAGCAGTACTTC
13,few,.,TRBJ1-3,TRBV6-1,CASSLSTRNTIYF,TGTGCCAGCTCACTATCGACTCGAAACACCATATATTTT
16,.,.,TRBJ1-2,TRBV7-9,CASSMAPGPRGYGYTF,TGTGCCAGCAGCATGGCCCCGGGACCACGGGGCTATGGCTACACCTTC
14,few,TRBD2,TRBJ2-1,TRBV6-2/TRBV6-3,CASRGLADYNEQFF,TGTGCCAGCAGGGGACTAGCGGACTACAATGAGCAGTTCTTC
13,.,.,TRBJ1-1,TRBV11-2,CASTPRGDTEAFF,TGTGCCAGCACCCCCCGGGGGGACACTGAAGCTTTCTTT
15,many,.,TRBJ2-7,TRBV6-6,CASSYSYGENYEQYF,TGTGCCAGCAGTTACTCGTATGGCGAGAACTACGAGCAGTACTTC
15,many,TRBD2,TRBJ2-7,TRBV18,CASSLGTSRSYEQYF,TGTGCCAGCTCACTGGGGACTAGCCGGTCCTACGAGCAGTACTTC
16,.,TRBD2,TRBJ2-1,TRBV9,CASSGMTSGSYNEQFF,TGTGCCAGCAGCGGAATGACTAGCGGGAGTTACAATGAGCAGTTCTTC
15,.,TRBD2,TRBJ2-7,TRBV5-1,CASSLELAGNYEQYF,TGCGCCAGCAGCTTGGAGCTAGCGGGGAACTACGAGCAGTACTTC
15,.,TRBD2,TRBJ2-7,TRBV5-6,CASSFGGRAFYEQYF,TGTGCCAGCAGCTTCGGCGGGAGGGCCTTCTACGAGCAGTACTTC
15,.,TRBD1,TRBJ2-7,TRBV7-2,CASSLPGTGIYEQYF,TGTGCCAGCAGCTTACCCGGGACAGGGATCTACGAGCAGTACTTC